This T cell receptor (beta chain) was captured by sequencing in a study of brain T cells in children with intractable seizures. The CDR3 runs to 13 residues. Trimming removed 3 bases from V and 3 bases from J, with 8 bases in between. Clones were sequenced by immunoSEQ multiplex PCR, and TCRdb holds only the in-frame ones, with some missing. The sample lists about 320,000 clones, 93% occurring once. Time point defined: blood from clinic visit 5 months post-surgery; TSC patient then seizure free. Sequencing was limited to surgery cases with top T cell transcript signatures in brain tissue. Sequencing was performed on peripheral blood, taken 5 to 6 months after surgery. The TCR originated in a boy younger than two with tuberous sclerosis and intractable seizures. The genes are TRBV12-3 or TRBV12-4 and TRBJ2-5, with D maybe TRBD2 (5 bases). This chain's CDR3 is CASSFGAEETQYF. The CDR3 nucleotides are TGTGCCAGCAGTTTCGGAGCGGAAGAGACCCAGTACTTC.